The 2 T cell receptor beta chains in this list originate from one sample, sequenced in a study of cytomegalovirus exposure and HLA in healthy donors. PCR primers comprised 60 Vbeta and 13 Jbeta primers. TCRdb's copy holds only in-frame clones and misses some; the assay was immunoSEQ multiplex PCR. The sample holds under 150,000 clones, around 81% seen once. Sequencing input: PBMCs. These receptors came from a young woman in good health and CMV-seronegative.

Details on this clone: Other DNA variants within this sample encode the same CDR3. V is TRBV5-4 and J is TRBJ1-2; unclear D gene. Germline values: CDR1 SGHNT, CDR2 YYREEE (reference sequence). Trimming took 2 bases from V and 6 from J, leaving 8 bases between them. The CDR3 has 12 amino acids. DNA of the CDR3: TGTGCCAGCAGCTTAGACGGAGATGGCTACACCTTC. Translation gives CASSLDGDGYTF.

V usage is TRBV9 and J usage is TRBJ2-7, with D possibly matching TRBD1 (6 bases). Germline lookup yields CDR1 SGDLS and CDR2 YYNGEE. CDR3 length: 15 residues. The germline V and J ends were trimmed by 0 bases and 5 bases, with 15 bases remaining between them. Written as DNA, the CDR3 is TGTGCCAGCAGCGTAGGCGTGGGGGCGCAGGACGAGCAGTACTTC. Encoded protein: CASSVGVGAQDEQYF.